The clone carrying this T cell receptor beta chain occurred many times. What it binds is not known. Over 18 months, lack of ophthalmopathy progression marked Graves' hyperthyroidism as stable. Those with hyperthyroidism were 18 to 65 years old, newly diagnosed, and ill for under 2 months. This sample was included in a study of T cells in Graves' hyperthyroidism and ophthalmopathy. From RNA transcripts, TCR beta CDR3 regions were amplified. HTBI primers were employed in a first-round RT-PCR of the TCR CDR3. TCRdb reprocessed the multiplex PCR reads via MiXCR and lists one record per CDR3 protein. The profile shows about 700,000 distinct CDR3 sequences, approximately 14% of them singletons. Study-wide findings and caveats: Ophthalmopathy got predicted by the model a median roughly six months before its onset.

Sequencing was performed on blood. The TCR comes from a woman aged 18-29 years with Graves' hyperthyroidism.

This CDR3 is CASSLGAGDYNEQFF. The CDR3 DNA reads as TGTGCCAGCAGCCTGGGAGCGGGAGACTACAATGAGCAGTTCTTC. The chain is built from TRBV11-2 and TRBJ2-1; 8 nucleotides match TRBD2. CDR1 and CDR2 (germline): SGHAT, FQNNGV. This CDR3 contains 15 residues. V dropped 5 bases and J dropped 3; count of bases not matched to a gene: 6.